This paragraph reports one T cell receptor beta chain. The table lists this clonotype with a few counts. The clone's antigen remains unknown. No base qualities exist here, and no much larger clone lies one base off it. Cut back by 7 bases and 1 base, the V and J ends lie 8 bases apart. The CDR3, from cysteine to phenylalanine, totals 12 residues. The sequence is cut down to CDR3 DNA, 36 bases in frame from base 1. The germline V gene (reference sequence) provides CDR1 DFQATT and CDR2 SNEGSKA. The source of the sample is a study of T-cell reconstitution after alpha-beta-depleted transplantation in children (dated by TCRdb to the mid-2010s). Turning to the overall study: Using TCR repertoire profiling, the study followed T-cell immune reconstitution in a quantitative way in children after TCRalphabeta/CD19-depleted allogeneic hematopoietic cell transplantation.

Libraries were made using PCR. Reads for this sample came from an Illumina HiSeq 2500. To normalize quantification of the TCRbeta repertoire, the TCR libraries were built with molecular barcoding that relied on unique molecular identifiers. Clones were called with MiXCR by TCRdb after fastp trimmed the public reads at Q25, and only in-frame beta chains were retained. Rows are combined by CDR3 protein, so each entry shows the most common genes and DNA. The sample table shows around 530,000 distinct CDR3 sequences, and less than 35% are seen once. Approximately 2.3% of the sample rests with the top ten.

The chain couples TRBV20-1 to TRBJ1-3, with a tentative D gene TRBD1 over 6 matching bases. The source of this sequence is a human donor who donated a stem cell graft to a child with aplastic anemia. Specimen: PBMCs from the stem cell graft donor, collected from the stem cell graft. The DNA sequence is TGCAGTGTCACAGGGTCTGGAAACACCATATATTTT. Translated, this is CSVTGSGNTIYF.